This T cell receptor beta chain was found in a study of early T cells in non-severe SARS-CoV-2 infection. Overall study context: Sequencing targeted bulk RNA from unsorted whole blood, leaving chains unpaired.

The ends lost 5 bases at V and 10 bases at J; junction bases unmatched: 13. The CDR3 runs to 16 residues. Germline CDR1 reads SGHVS; CDR2 reads FQNEAQ. This clonotype was counted many times. The TCR library protocol attached unique molecular identifiers to the individual cDNA molecules. From the 5' RACE reads, TCRdb called clonotypes with MiXCR, one entry per CDR3 protein. Altogether more than 20,000 distinct CDR3 sequences are present, just under 4.5% being singletons, with the ten largest covering around 19%. This chain joins TRBV7-8 and TRBJ2-1; 11 bases line up with TRBD1. This sequence was found in an adult who was a healthcare worker with PCR-confirmed SARS-CoV-2 infection or an uninfected control (not recorded which). The sample comprised whole blood. CDR3 DNA sequence: TGTGCCAGCAGCGCCGGGTTGGACAGGGGGCCTCGGGAGCAGTTCTTC. Encoded protein: CASSAGLDRGPREQFF.